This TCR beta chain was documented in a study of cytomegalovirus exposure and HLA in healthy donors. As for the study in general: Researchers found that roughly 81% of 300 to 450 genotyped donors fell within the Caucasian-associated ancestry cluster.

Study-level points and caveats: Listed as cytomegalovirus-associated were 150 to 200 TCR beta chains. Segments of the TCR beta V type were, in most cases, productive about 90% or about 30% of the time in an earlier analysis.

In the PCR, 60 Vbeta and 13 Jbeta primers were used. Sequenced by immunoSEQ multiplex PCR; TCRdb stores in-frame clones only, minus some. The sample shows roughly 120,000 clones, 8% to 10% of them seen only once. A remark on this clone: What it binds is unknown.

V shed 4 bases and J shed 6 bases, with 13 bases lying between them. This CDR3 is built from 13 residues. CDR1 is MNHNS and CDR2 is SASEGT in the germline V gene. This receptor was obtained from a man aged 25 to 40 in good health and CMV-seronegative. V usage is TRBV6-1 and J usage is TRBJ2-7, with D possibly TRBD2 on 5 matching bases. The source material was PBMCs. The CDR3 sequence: CASSAPGMGEQYF. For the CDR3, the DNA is TGTGCCAGCAGTGCACCGGGAATGGGCGAGCAGTACTTC.